This TCR beta chain comes out of a study of regulatory T cells in long-lasting Graves disease. As for time point: newly diagnosed GD, antithyroid drugs for less than 3 months. Isolated PBMC RNA provided the starting material for the TCR library. Trimming removed 6 bases from V and 5 bases from J; junction bases left unmatched: 12. Germline V gene lookup returns CDR1 MDHEN and CDR2 SYDVKM. The CDR3 totals 17 residues. Notes on the study in general: Authors noted too few samples as a limitation. With persistent disease, TRBV28, TRBJ1-2 and TRBJ2-5 were the favored segments.

Libraries of TCR beta came from iRepertoire HTBI primers plus Arm-PCR of CDR3 regions. TCRdb recomputed calls from the multiplex PCR reads with MiXCR, one row per CDR3 protein. The repertoire holds roughly 350,000 distinct CDR3 sequences, over 15% seen once, with about 27% in the top ten. At least ten counts were recorded for this clonotype. Antigen unknown. This sample was shared with a second study, whose subject was T cells in Graves' hyperthyroidism and ophthalmopathy.

This sequence originates from a man aged 40-55 years with Graves disease. This specimen consisted of peripheral blood mononuclear cells (PBMCs), obtained at new diagnosis, from a patient treated with antithyroid drugs. The gene calls are TRBV28 and TRBJ2-5; TRBD2 matches 13 bases. CDR3 bases: TGTGCCAGCAGCCCGTCCCGACTAGCGGGGGGAGGTGAGACCCAGTACTTC. Translating it yields CASSPSRLAGGGETQYF.